The entry that follows covers one T cell receptor (beta chain) sequence. Its antigen is currently unknown. The data belong to a study of cytomegalovirus exposure and HLA in healthy donors. PCR was performed using 60 Vbeta and 13 Jbeta primers. The method was immunoSEQ multiplex PCR; TCRdb's version includes in-frame clones alone and lacks a portion of them. Here the sample spans more than 130,000 clones, about 80% being singletons. The study's findings and limits: Immune exposure information available was restricted to CMV serostatus.

The CDR3 loop spans 21 amino acids. V was pared by 2 bases and J by 2 bases, with 20 bases of the junction left unmatched. Germline CDR1 and CDR2: SGHVS and FQNEAQ. Source material: PBMCs. This chain uses TRBV7-8 with TRBJ2-3, with 9 bases lining up with TRBD2. This TCR derives from a man between 35 and 55 years old in good health and CMV-seropositive. The CDR3 DNA reads as TGTGCCAGCAGCTTATCTATCTTTAGCGGGAGTGTTCCGCCTGACACAGATACGCAGTATTTT. Its translation: CASSLSIFSGSVPPDTDTQYF.